These 31 T cell receptor beta chains came from one sample sequenced in a study of control samples from healthy donors and cancer patients. The table came from immunoSEQ multiplex PCR; TCRdb's copy has only in-frame clones and leaves some out. The repertoire holds 170,000 or so clones, with approximately 94% as singletons. Sequencing was performed on blood. These receptors were taken from a man younger than 40 in good health.

Concerning this clone: Within the sample, other DNA sequences also encode this same CDR3. The chain uses TRBV5-1 and TRBJ1-2; D is possibly TRBD1 (6 bases). This CDR3 comprises 15 residues. Trimming stripped 1 base from V and 8 bases from J, with 18 bases between. Germline assignment: CDR1 SGHRS and CDR2 YFSETQ. The CDR3 here is CASSLTYTGAGGYTF. The CDR3 nucleotides read TGCGCCAGCAGCTTGACCTACACGGGGGCTGGGGGCTACACCTTC.

Worth noting for this clone: This may be a read error: a much more frequent sequence differs by one nucleotide. The chain carries TRBV5-6 and TRBJ1-2; 7 nucleotides agree with TRBD1. The CDR3 spans 12 residues. CDR1 SGHDT and CDR2 YYEEEE come from the germline V gene. Germline trimming cut 7 bases from V and 2 bases from J; bases unmatched to any gene: 2. CDR3 bases: TGTGCCAGCGGGGGACAGAACTATGGCTACACCTTC. It translates to CASGGQNYGYTF.

The chain employs TRBV9 and TRBJ1-1; D is uncertain. Deletions cut 6 bases from V and 4 bases from J, with 22 bases between. Germline loops: CDR1 SGDLS, CDR2 YYNGEE. This CDR3 has 16 residues. The CDR3 spells CASNLEEGRRSTEAFF. The CDR3 DNA reads TGTGCCAGCAATCTAGAAGAGGGCAGGAGGAGCACTGAAGCTTTCTTT.

This rearrangement joins TRBV19 to TRBJ1-1; D is possibly TRBD1 (6 bases). The CDR3 totals 14 residues. CDR1 is LNHDA, CDR2 SQIVND, per germline (reference sequence). Trimming stripped 7 bases from V and 5 bases from J, with 17 bases between. CDR3 in amino acids: CASKNRDLRTEAFF. The CDR3 bases are TGTGCCAGTAAGAACAGGGACCTGCGAACTGAAGCTTTCTTT.

The chain is built from TRBV9 and TRBJ2-1; the match to TRBD1 covers 9 bases. The germline gives CDR1 SGDLS, CDR2 YYNGEE. CDR3 length equals 14 residues. Trimming at V came to 4 bases and at J to 6 bases, leaving 5 bases not matched to a gene. In nucleotides, the CDR3 is TGTGCCAGCAGCCCGGACAGGGGCGGCAATGAGCAGTTCTTC. Residues: CASSPDRGGNEQFF.

The gene calls are TRBV15 and TRBJ1-1; D unclear. Between the trimmed V and J ends, which lost 0 bases and 1 base, there was a span of 6 bases. The V gene's germline CDR1 is LNHNV and CDR2 YYDKDF (reference sequence). This CDR3 has 14 amino acids. The CDR3 here is CATSRDGENTEAFF. The CDR3 nucleotides are TGTGCCACCAGCAGAGATGGAGAGAACACTGAAGCTTTCTTT.

The chain recombines TRBV6-5 with TRBJ1-2, with D hard to call. The CDR3 sequence is 15 residues long. V shed 0 bases and J shed 4 bases, with 12 bases lying between them. Germline loops: CDR1 MNHEY, CDR2 SVGAGI. DNA of the CDR3: TGTGCCAGCAGTTACTCAAATAACGGTCCCTATGGCTACACCTTC. It is translated as CASSYSNNGPYGYTF.

The chain couples TRBV7-8 to TRBJ1-1; D is uncertain. Germline V gene lookup returns CDR1 SGHVS and CDR2 FQNEAQ. This CDR3 region has 21 residues. V shed 4 bases and J shed 2 bases, with 32 bases lying between them. DNA of the CDR3: TGTGCCAGCAGCTCCTACTTACCCCGGGTCCTTCCGGGAGGTGTTAACACTGAAGCTTTCTTT. Its protein is CASSSYLPRVLPGGVNTEAFF.

As for this clone: The same CDR3 is also encoded by other DNA sequences in this sample. The gene calls are TRBV5-4 and TRBJ1-3, with D maybe TRBD1 (6 bases). Germline CDR1 SGHNT, CDR2 YYREEE (reference sequence). The CDR3 sequence is 17 residues long. Trimming shortened V by 3 bases and J by 0 bases, and 16 bases separated the two germline ends. This CDR3 is CASSSARGTHSGNTIYF. The CDR3, as DNA: TGTGCCAGCAGCTCGGCCCGAGGGACACACTCTGGAAACACCATATATTTT.

This chain joins TRBV28 and TRBJ1-5; TRBD1 might be the D (5 bases). From germline, CDR1 is MDHEN and CDR2 SYDVKM. V was shortened by 4 bases and J by 7 bases, with 14 bases between the two germline ends. The CDR3 contains 14 residues. The CDR3 loop is CASSSPGGQQPQHF. In nucleotides, the CDR3 is TGTGCCAGCAGTTCCCCTGGGGGTCAACAGCCCCAGCATTTT.

The chain carries TRBV27 and TRBJ2-7; either TRBD1 or TRBD2 may fit D (5 bases each). CDR1 and CDR2 (germline): MNHEY, SMNVEV (reference sequence). CDR3 length: 14 amino acids. V was cut by 1 base and J by 1 base, with 8 bases left in between. CDR3 residues: CASSLYGASYEQYF. CDR3 in DNA: TGTGCCAGCAGTTTATACGGGGCTTCCTACGAGCAGTACTTC.

Comment on this clone: This CDR3 is also generated by other DNA sequences in the sample. The V gene is TRBV30, the J gene TRBJ1-3, with D uncertain. The V end lost 0 bases, the J end lost 0 bases, and 3 bases lay between the germline ends. CDR3 length equals 13 residues. Germline V gives CDR1 GTSNPN, CDR2 SVGIG (reference sequence). CDR3 amino acids: CAWSVSSGNTIYF. In DNA, the CDR3 is TGTGCCTGGAGTGTAAGCTCTGGAAACACCATATATTTT.

V is TRBV11-2 and J is TRBJ2-7, with D tentatively TRBD2 (6 bases). Trimming removed 0 bases at V and 1 base at J, with 10 bases between. The CDR3 consists of 15 residues. Germline CDR1 SGHAT, CDR2 FQNNGV. The CDR3 reads CASSLDLGGSYEQYF. DNA for the CDR3: TGTGCCAGCAGCTTAGATCTTGGGGGGTCCTACGAGCAGTACTTC.

This rearrangement joins TRBV12-5 to TRBJ1-1; D is unclear. The germline V and J ends were trimmed by 3 bases and 4 bases, with 9 bases remaining between them. Germline CDR1 is LGHNT and CDR2 is FRNRAP. The CDR3 loop spans 13 amino acids. CDR3 in DNA: TGTGCTAGTGGTTTTGGGTTAGGCACTGAAGCTTTCTTT. It translates to CASGFGLGTEAFF.

The chain uses TRBV24-1 and TRBJ2-7; D gene ambiguous. The length of the CDR3 is 14 residues. V shed 2 bases and J shed 2 bases, with 9 bases lying between them. Germline CDR1 reads KGHDR; CDR2 reads SFDVKD. The CDR3 here is CATSDSGPTYEQYF. The DNA for the CDR3 is TGTGCCACCAGTGATTCCGGACCGACCTACGAGCAGTACTTC.

This chain joins TRBV3-1 (or the pseudogene TRBV3-2) and TRBJ2-7; D is possibly TRBD2 (5 bases). Germline V gene lookup returns CDR1 LGHDT and CDR2 YNNKEL (reference sequence). V was cut by 2 bases and J by 4 bases, with 12 bases left in between. This CDR3 is built from 14 residues. In DNA form, the CDR3 reads TGTGCCAGCAGCCAACCGGAGGTTTGGTACGAGCAGTACTTC. Translation gives CASSQPEVWYEQYF.

The chain links TRBV18 to TRBJ1-6, with TRBD1 as a possible D gene (6 bases). Trimming cost V 2 bases and J 5 bases, with 7 bases left between them. Germline V CDR1 and CDR2: KGHSH, LQKENI. CDR3 length equals 14 residues. Here the CDR3 reads CASSPGQNNSPLHF. The CDR3, as DNA: TGTGCCAGCTCACCAGGACAGAATAATTCACCCCTCCACTTT.

This chain connects TRBV24-1 to TRBJ2-3, with D tentatively TRBD1 (6 bases). Germline-derived CDR1 and CDR2 are KGHDR and SFDVKD. Trimming took 6 bases from V and 3 from J, leaving 15 bases between them. The CDR3 spans 15 residues. CDR3 DNA sequence: TGTGCCACCAGTTCTGGGGGCGCAGGGACAGATACGCAGTATTTT. Translation gives CATSSGGAGTDTQYF.

The chain is built from TRBV19 and TRBJ2-3; D is unresolved. Trimming left V 6 bases short and J 6 bases short, with 13 bases between. This CDR3 is built from 13 residues. The germline CDR1 and CDR2 sequences are LNHDA and SQIVND (reference sequence). Here the CDR3 reads CASSLWEYDTQYF. As DNA, the CDR3 is TGTGCCAGTAGCCTCTGGGAATATGATACGCAGTATTTT.

The chain carries TRBV27 and TRBJ1-2; no clear D. This CDR3 is built from 16 residues. V gave up 1 base and J gave up 6 bases, with 18 bases separating them. CDR1 and CDR2 (germline): MNHEY, SMNVEV (reference sequence). CDR3 loop: CASSLWSSVFLDGYTF. The CDR3 DNA sequence: TGTGCCAGCAGTTTATGGTCTTCGGTTTTCCTCGATGGCTACACCTTC.

The chain joins TRBV5-5 to TRBJ1-6; D uncertain. V lost 4 bases, J lost 10 bases, and 21 bases lay in between. Per germline, CDR1 SGHKS and CDR2 YYEKEE (reference sequence). CDR3 length equals 16 residues. CDR3 DNA: TGTGCCAGCAGCCTCGCTCGTGGCAATTCTAACTCACCCCTCCACTTT. It specifies CASSLARGNSNSPLHF. The entire variable domain, with the rest obtained from reference TRBV5-5 and TRBJ1-6, is as follows: DAGVTQSPTHLIKTRGQQVTLRCSPISGHKSVSWYQQVLGQGPQFIFQYYEKEERGRGNFPDRFSARQFPNYSSELNVNALLLGDSALYLCASSLARGNSNSPLHFGNGTRLTVT.

The gene calls are TRBV2 and TRBJ2-7, with TRBD2 matching 8 bases. The CDR3 has 15 amino acids. Trimming at V came to 5 bases and at J to 3 bases, leaving 9 bases not matched to a gene. Germline lookup yields CDR1 SNHLY and CDR2 FYNNEI. CDR3 sequence: CASSPLPAGGYEQYF. For the CDR3, the DNA is TGTGCCAGCAGTCCTCTTCCGGCGGGAGGCTACGAGCAGTACTTC. Variable domain in full (rest from reference TRBV2 and TRBJ2-7): EPEVTQTPSHQVTQMGQEVILRCVPISNHLYFYWYRQILGQKVEFLVSFYNNEISEKSEIFDDQFSVERPDGSNFTLKIRSTKLEDSAMYFCASSPLPAGGYEQYFGPGTRLTVT.

The chain uses TRBV5-4 and TRBJ2-5, with TRBD2 matching over 13 bases. This CDR3 spans 16 amino acids. Germline loops: CDR1 SGHNT, CDR2 YYREEE (reference sequence). With V trimmed by 4 bases and J by 4 bases, 7 bases remained unmatched. CDR3 DNA: TGTGCCAGCAGCCCGGAACTAGCGGGGGGGCCAGAGACCCAGTACTTC. Amino acid sequence: CASSPELAGGPETQYF.

V and J are TRBV30 and TRBJ2-7; 7 nucleotides line up with TRBD1. CDR3 length equals 12 residues. V lost 4 bases to trimming and J lost 6 bases; unmatched junction nucleotides: 6. Germline assignment: CDR1 GTSNPN and CDR2 SVGIG (reference sequence). CDR3 sequence: CAWNLGGGEQYF. Written as DNA, the CDR3 is TGTGCCTGGAACCTAGGGGGCGGCGAGCAGTACTTC. The whole variable domain, remainder taken from reference TRBV30 and TRBJ2-7, is SQTIHQWPATLVQPVGSPLSLECTVEGTSNPNLYWYRQAAGRGLQLLFYSVGIGQISSEVPQNLSASRPQDRQFILSSKKLLLSDSGFYLCAWNLGGGEQYFGPGTRLTVT.

The chain has TRBV29-1 and TRBJ2-1; 14 nucleotides match TRBD2. The CDR3 totals 18 residues. Germline CDR1 is SQVTM and CDR2 is ANQGSEA. V gave up 6 bases and J gave up 1 base; unmatched junction bases: 11. The CDR3 loop is CSVFGTSGSGASYNEQFF. The CDR3 coding sequence is TGCAGCGTGTTCGGGACTAGCGGGAGTGGGGCTTCCTACAATGAGCAGTTCTTC.

V usage is TRBV14 and J usage is TRBJ2-7; TRBD2 aligns across 13 bases. This CDR3 is 17 amino acids long. Unmatched junction bases numbered 8, after V lost 5 bases and J lost 1 base. The germline CDR1 and CDR2 sequences are SGHDN and FVKESK. The CDR3 loop is CASSATPGLAGSYEQYF. CDR3 in DNA: TGTGCCAGCAGCGCTACTCCGGGACTAGCGGGGTCCTACGAGCAGTACTTC. The variable domain in full, completed from reference TRBV14 and TRBJ2-7, reads EAGVTQFPSHSVIEKGQTVTLRCDPISGHDNLYWYRRVMGKEIKFLLHFVKESKQDESGMPNNRFLAERTGGTYSTLKVQPAELEDSGVYFCASSATPGLAGSYEQYFGPGTRLTVT.

The table lists this clone with a count of one. The chain carries TRBV7-2 and TRBJ1-2; maybe TRBD1 (6 bases). The V end lost 3 bases, the J end lost 6 bases, and 11 bases lay between the germline ends. This CDR3 contains 13 residues. The germline gives CDR1 SGHTA, CDR2 FQGNSA. CDR3: CASSLVQGDGYTF. In DNA, the CDR3 is TGTGCCAGCAGCTTGGTACAGGGAGATGGCTACACCTTC.

The CDR3 spells CASGQGGNQPQHF. The CDR3 bases are TGTGCTAGTGGTCAGGGGGGCAATCAGCCCCAGCATTTT. This chain connects TRBV12-5 to TRBJ1-5; 7 nucleotides align to TRBD1. This CDR3 comprises 13 residues. Germline CDR1 is LGHNT and CDR2 is FRNRAP. The J segment lost 2 bases and the V segment lost 5 bases, leaving 0 bases of the junction unmatched.

The rearrangement joins TRBV7-7 to TRBJ2-5; D gene unclear. V was trimmed by 5 bases and J by 5 bases, leaving 18 bases between them. This CDR3 has 15 residues. Germline-derived CDR1 and CDR2 are SSHAT and FNYEAQ (reference sequence). CDR3 loop: CASSPWPFEGETQYF. DNA for the CDR3: TGTGCCAGCAGCCCGTGGCCCTTCGAAGGGGAGACCCAGTACTTC.

The rearrangement uses TRBV20-1 and TRBJ1-4; 7 bases are a match to TRBD1. The trim removed 3 bases at V and 7 bases at J, leaving 11 bases unmatched. CDR1 and CDR2 from the germline V gene are DFQATT and SNEGSKA (reference sequence). The CDR3 consists of 15 residues. In DNA, the CDR3 is TGCAGTGCTAGTAGGGGGCCTGGGGTGGGTGAAAAACTGTTTTTT. It specifies CSASRGPGVGEKLFF.

This chain's CDR3 is CATKARGKDTQYF. Written as DNA, the CDR3 is TGTGCCACCAAGGCCCGCGGGAAAGATACGCAGTATTTT. This chain joins TRBV5-4 and TRBJ2-3, with a weak D call TRBD2 (6 bases). This CDR3 comprises 13 residues. The germline V and J ends were trimmed by 9 bases and 5 bases, with 16 bases remaining between them. Germline V CDR1 and CDR2: SGHNT, YYREEE (reference sequence).